The entry below gives a single T cell receptor beta chain sequence along with its context. Its specificity is not known. This sample was included in a study of cytomegalovirus exposure and HLA in healthy donors. In the study overall: Assignment to the Caucasian-associated ancestry cluster applied to approximately 80% of the approximately 420 genotyped donors. Study-level results: A list of 150 to 200 TCR beta chains associated with cytomegalovirus was given. The majority of TCR sequences were rare, yet some public TCRs appeared in many donors.

13 Jbeta primers and 60 Vbeta primers were used for the PCR. Some clones are missing from TCRdb's copy, which holds only in-frame ones; the method was immunoSEQ multiplex PCR. The data show 110,000 to 150,000 clones, with about three quarters seen just once and around 7% held by the top ten. This CDR3 contains 16 residues. V shed 7 bases and J shed 7 bases, with 20 bases lying between them. Germline V CDR1 and CDR2: MNHEY, SMNVEV (reference sequence). The sequenced sample was PBMCs. This chain uses TRBV27 with TRBJ1-6; D possibly corresponds to TRBD1 (6 bases). The TCR originated in a man between 40 and 49 years old in good health and CMV-seropositive. CDR3 region: CASTPTGRVANSPLHF. The CDR3 DNA follows: TGTGCCAGCACCCCGACAGGCAGGGTCGCGAATTCACCCCTCCACTTT.